This T cell receptor beta chain was retrieved from a study of T cell changes during pregnancy in multiple sclerosis. The CDR3 is 14 amino acids. Trimming shortened V by 0 bases and J by 8 bases, and 10 bases separated the two germline ends. CDR1 SEHNR and CDR2 FQNEAQ come from the germline V gene (reference sequence). Only in-frame clones appear in the TCRdb table, and some are missing; sequencing was by immunoSEQ multiplex PCR. The table includes over 25,000 clones, roughly nine tenths detected once. V is TRBV7-9 and J is TRBJ1-4; no clear D. The sequence came from a female donor with multiple sclerosis, enrolled in a pregnancy study. The input for sequencing was CD8+ T cells from peripheral blood mononuclear cells, taken in the second trimester of pregnancy. The CDR3 loop is CASSLALYPEKLFF. Written as DNA, the CDR3 is TGTGCCAGCAGCTTAGCACTTTATCCAGAAAAACTGTTTTTT.